The 21 T cell receptor beta chains reported below all come from one sample, sequenced in a study of cytomegalovirus exposure and HLA in healthy donors. It was with 60 Vbeta and 13 Jbeta primers that the PCR ran. Profiled with immunoSEQ multiplex PCR; TCRdb holds only in-frame clones, not every one. The sample comprises about 190,000 clones, approximately 86% of which are singletons, and more than 1% rests with the top ten. The material sequenced was PBMCs. Receptors were obtained from a boy aged 2 to 10 in good health and CMV-seronegative.

The chain links TRBV28 to TRBJ2-2, with TRBD1 matching 7 bases. CDR1 MDHEN and CDR2 SYDVKM come from the germline V gene. The V gene end was trimmed by 7 bases and the J gene end by 1 base; junction bases not matched to a gene: 6. The CDR3 has 15 amino acids. The chain's CDR3 is CASIPGGRNTGELFF. The CDR3 region has the DNA TGTGCCAGCATCCCAGGGGGTCGGAACACCGGGGAGCTGTTTTTT.

The chain is built from TRBV6-1 and TRBJ2-1, with a weak D call TRBD2 (6 bases). V dropped 5 bases and J dropped 7 bases, with 12 bases sitting between them. The CDR3 has 13 amino acids. Per germline, CDR1 MNHNS and CDR2 SASEGT. The CDR3 loop reads CASSQDAGNEQFF. The CDR3 DNA is TGTGCCAGCAGTCAAGACGCGGGAAATGAGCAGTTCTTC.

This chain joins TRBV7-9 and TRBJ2-7; D call uncertain. CDR3 length: 13 amino acids. Deletions cut 6 bases from V and 0 bases from J, with 9 bases between. Germline CDR1 SEHNR, CDR2 FQNEAQ (reference sequence). Here the CDR3 reads CASRTSSSYEQYF. For the CDR3, the DNA is TGTGCCAGCAGGACTTCGTCCTCCTACGAGCAGTACTTC. The variable domain in full, with the rest retrieved from reference TRBV7-9 and TRBJ2-7, is DTGVSQNPRHKITKRGQNVTFRCDPISEHNRLYWYRQTLGQGPEFLTYFQNEAQLEKSRLLSDRFSAERPKGSFSTLEIQRTEQGDSAMYLCASRTSSSYEQYFGPGTRLTVT.

V and J are TRBV11-1 and TRBJ2-5; TRBD1 matches 7 bases. The J call is doubtful: the DNA matches TRBJ2-7 better. Germline CDR1 is SGHAT and CDR2 is FQDESV (reference sequence). CDR3 length: 13 amino acids. The CDR3 DNA follows: TGTGCCAGCAGCCCGGGACAGAGAGGCGAGCAGTACTTC. This gives the protein CASSPGQRGEQYF.

This chain connects TRBV28 to TRBJ2-7, with TRBD2 matching over 10 bases. The length of the CDR3 is 13 residues. V shed 5 bases, J shed 5 bases, and the junction held 3 bases outside the gene matches. Germline CDR1 and CDR2: MDHEN and SYDVKM. The DNA for the CDR3 is TGTGCCAGCAGTCGAGCGGGGGGGGACGAGCAGTACTTC. This gives the protein CASSRAGGDEQYF.

The chain recombines TRBV7-2 with TRBJ2-7, with D perhaps TRBD2 (6 bases). The CDR3 is 16 residues long. V lost 3 bases to trimming and J lost 2 bases, with 17 bases between them. Germline CDR1 SGHTA, CDR2 FQGNSA. This chain's CDR3 is CASSFKTGTLAYEQYF. As DNA, the CDR3 is TGTGCCAGCAGCTTTAAAACCGGGACTCTGGCCTACGAGCAGTACTTC.

The gene calls are TRBV5-1 and TRBJ1-1; TRBD1 might be the D (6 bases). Per germline, CDR1 SGHRS and CDR2 YFSETQ. V lost 4 bases and J 2 bases, leaving 12 bases between the germline ends. The CDR3 sequence is 14 residues long. The CDR3 DNA follows: TGCGCCAGCAGCGTCCGGGACACCAACACTGAAGCTTTCTTT. It translates to CASSVRDTNTEAFF.

This clone was observed a handful of times. The chain is built from TRBV28 and TRBJ1-5; the D gene is possibly TRBD1 (6 bases). The CDR3 is 14 amino acids. V was clipped by 3 bases and J by 3 bases, with 9 bases between them. CDR1 is MDHEN, CDR2 SYDVKM, per germline. CDR3 protein: CASSFGGDNQPQHF. The CDR3 nucleotides are TGTGCCAGCAGTTTTGGGGGCGACAATCAGCCCCAGCATTTT.

The V call is TRBV10-3, the J call TRBJ2-6; weak D call: TRBD1 (5 bases). Deletions cut 0 bases from V and 0 bases from J, with 12 bases between. CDR3 length: 18 residues. From germline, CDR1 is ENHRY and CDR2 SYGVKD. The CDR3 sequence is CAISESSGHLSGANVLTF. CDR3 DNA: TGTGCCATCAGTGAGTCGTCAGGACACCTCTCTGGGGCCAACGTCCTGACTTTC.

The chain recombines TRBV19 with TRBJ1-5; 9 nucleotides agree with TRBD1. CDR1 and CDR2 (germline): LNHDA, SQIVND (reference sequence). Trimming removed 7 bases from V and 7 bases from J; junction bases left unmatched: 17. CDR3 length equals 17 residues. The CDR3 spells CASNNRGTGTGTQPQHF. In DNA, the CDR3 is TGTGCCAGTAACAATAGAGGGACCGGGACAGGGACGCAGCCCCAGCATTTT. The full variable domain, with the rest looked up from reference TRBV19 and TRBJ1-5, is DGGITQSPKYLFRKEGQNVTLSCEQNLNHDAMYWYRQDPGQGLRLIYYSQIVNDFQKGDIAEGYSVSREKKESFPLTVTSAQKNPTAFYLCASNNRGTGTGTQPQHFGDGTRLSIL.

CDR3 protein: CASSDSGLGEQYF. The CDR3 coding sequence is TGTGCCAGCAGTGATTCAGGGCTGGGGGAGCAGTACTTC. The J gene is TRBJ2-7, the V gene TRBV6-1; tentatively, D is TRBD1 (5 bases). From germline, CDR1 is MNHNS and CDR2 SASEGT. This CDR3 comprises 13 residues. V was cut by 3 bases and J by 7 bases, with 13 bases left in between.

The V call is TRBV6-5, the J call TRBJ1-6, with a possible D match to TRBD1 (6 bases). V was trimmed by 4 bases and J by 7 bases, leaving 14 bases between them. The length of the CDR3 is 15 residues. Germline V gene sequence: CDR1 MNHEY, CDR2 SVGAGI. CDR3 sequence: CASSFLGGSNSPLHF. CDR3 in DNA: TGTGCCAGCAGTTTTCTAGGGGGTTCGAATTCACCCCTCCACTTT.

The chain combines TRBV9 with TRBJ2-1; unclear D gene. The CDR3 totals 15 residues. Germline-derived CDR1 and CDR2 are SGDLS and YYNGEE. The V gene lost 0 bases and the J gene lost 0 bases, with 7 bases spanning the gap. CDR3 nucleotides: TGTGCCAGCAGCGTAGGTGATAGCTCCTACAATGAGCAGTTCTTC. Translated, it gives CASSVGDSSYNEQFF.

This chain links TRBV19 with TRBJ2-5; 11 nucleotides align to TRBD2. J gave up 4 bases and V 1 base, and 8 bases lay outside the gene matches. The CDR3 runs to 17 residues. Germline assignment: CDR1 LNHDA and CDR2 SQIVND (reference sequence). The CDR3 sequence is CASSIGVAGGPGETQYF. CDR3 coding DNA: TGTGCCAGTAGTATAGGGGTAGCGGGAGGGCCCGGAGAGACCCAGTACTTC.

The V and J genes are TRBV27 and TRBJ2-5; possible D gene TRBD1, 5 bases. The DNA end favors TRBJ2-7, so the J call may be wrong. Germline loops: CDR1 MNHEY, CDR2 SMNVEV (reference sequence). The CDR3 sequence is 14 residues long. The CDR3 loop is CASSPLTRQYEQYF. The CDR3 DNA follows: TGTGCCAGCAGTCCCTTAACCCGACAGTACGAGCAGTACTTC.

V is TRBV18 and J is TRBJ1-4, with TRBD1 matching over 8 bases. Germline CDR1 and CDR2: KGHSH and LQKENI. The CDR3 totals 16 residues. J lost 1 base, V lost 6 bases, and 7 bases had no gene match. CDR3 residues: CASSPEQGGTNEKLFF. The CDR3 coding sequence is TGTGCCAGCTCTCCGGAACAGGGGGGAACTAATGAAAAACTGTTTTTT.

V gene TRBV4-1 combines with J gene TRBJ2-2; D not certain. Germline assignment: CDR1 MGHRA and CDR2 YSYEKL. The ends were cut back, 3 bases at V and 6 bases at J, with 5 bases in the middle. CDR3 length: 12 residues. The CDR3 nucleotides read TGCGCCAGCAGCCACGAGGCCGGGGAGCTGTTTTTT. As protein: CASSHEAGELFF.

The V call is TRBV5-1, the J call TRBJ2-5; D is unclear. The closer fit of TRBJ2-7 to the DNA end suggests the J call may be wrong. The germline CDR1 and CDR2 sequences are SGHRS and YFSETQ. The CDR3 contains 14 residues. CDR3 residues: CASSLGRVTYEQYF. In DNA form, the CDR3 reads TGCGCCAGCAGCTTGGGCCGGGTAACCTACGAGCAGTACTTC.

The J gene is TRBJ2-4, the V gene TRBV28, with 8 positions matching TRBD1. The CDR3 contains 15 residues. The germline gives CDR1 MDHEN, CDR2 SYDVKM. The V and J ends lost 5 bases and 8 bases, in that order; junction bases with no gene match: 11. The CDR3 sequence is CASSRRTGLLYIQYF. DNA for the CDR3: TGTGCCAGCAGTCGGCGGACAGGGCTACTTTACATTCAGTACTTC.

The chain is built from TRBV6-1 and TRBJ1-1; no definite D call. Per the germline V gene, CDR1 is MNHNS and CDR2 is SASEGT. The CDR3 is 13 amino acids. Trimming removed 10 bases from V and 0 bases from J, with 12 bases in between. The CDR3: CATSSAMNTEAFF. The CDR3 DNA reads TGTGCCACCAGCAGCGCGATGAACACTGAAGCTTTCTTT.

The gene calls are TRBV28 and TRBJ1-5; D is unresolved. The ends were cut back, 4 bases at V and 5 bases at J, with 15 bases in the middle. The CDR3 is made up of 15 amino acids. Germline V gene data show CDR1 as MDHEN and CDR2 as SYDVKM. CDR3 sequence reads: CASSSPPQVHQPQHF. CDR3 nucleotides: TGTGCCAGCAGTTCTCCCCCGCAGGTCCATCAGCCCCAGCATTTT.